The 14 T cell receptor beta chains given below trace back to one sample, sequenced in a study of blood T cell repertoires in COVID-19 (dated by TCRdb to between 2020 and 2021). Library preparation employed the immunoSEQ multiplex PCR assay. TCRdb holds this immuneACCESS table with in-frame rearrangements only. Some clones are missing; in checked studies, unresolved V genes explain under half, and the rest has no known cause. This sample is represented by 100,000 or so clones; approximately 75% of them were singletons. Under 15% of the sample belongs to the ten largest clones. Sequenced input: peripheral blood. The receptors were sampled from an elderly woman with acute or convalescent COVID-19.

V usage is TRBV10-1 and J usage is TRBJ2-5, with 7 bases matching TRBD2. The CDR3 has 13 amino acids. V trimming: 8 bases; J trimming: 5 bases; junction bases outside the gene matches: 8. CDR1 is WNHNN and CDR2 is SYGVQD in the germline V gene (reference sequence). CDR3 nucleotides: TGCGCCAGCCGATGGACTAGGGACGAGACCCAGTACTTC. It codes for CASRWTRDETQYF.

In its sample, this clone was seen a few times. This chain connects TRBV6-2 or TRBV6-3 to TRBJ2-5; D is ambiguous. The CDR3 length is 12 residues. Trimming took 6 bases from V and 7 from J, leaving 12 bases between them. The germline gives CDR1 MNHEY, CDR2 SVGEGT. CDR3 sequence: CASSPGQVTQYF. The DNA of the CDR3 is TGTGCCAGCAGCCCCGGCCAGGTGACCCAGTACTTC.

This chain links TRBV4-1 with TRBJ1-4; 7 nucleotides line up with TRBD1. Germline V lookup: CDR1 MGHRA, CDR2 YSYEKL. V lost 1 base to trimming and J lost 8 bases; unmatched junction nucleotides: 7. The CDR3 covers 15 residues. The CDR3 region has the DNA TGCGCCAGCAGCCAAGTCGACAGGGTGGAAGAAAAACTGTTTTTT. This sequence encodes CASSQVDRVEEKLFF.

J is TRBJ1-2 and V is TRBV4-3, with D tentatively TRBD1 (5 bases). The germline CDR1 and CDR2 sequences are LGHNA and YSLEER. V was cut by 3 bases and J by 3 bases, with 17 bases left in between. There are 16 residues in the CDR3. The DNA of the CDR3 is TGCGCCAGCAGCCAGACAAGCGCCGGGGGTTACTATGGCTACACCTTC. This codes for CASSQTSAGGYYGYTF.

This clone was seen once. CDR3: CASSPGPPRGTVSSYEQYF. DNA for the CDR3: TGTGCCAGCAGCCCTGGCCCCCCCCGCGGGACCGTGAGCTCCTACGAGCAGTACTTC. The rearrangement uses TRBV7-2 and TRBJ2-7; maybe TRBD2 (6 bases). CDR1 SGHTA and CDR2 FQGNSA come from the germline V gene. This CDR3 is 19 amino acids long. The V end was cut by 5 bases, the J end by 0 bases, with 26 bases between.

CDR3 in amino acids: CAWRSFRGFTEAFF. The CDR3 DNA follows: TGTGCCTGGAGGTCTTTCAGGGGGTTCACTGAAGCTTTCTTT. The V gene is TRBV30, the J gene TRBJ1-1, with 7 bases aligning to TRBD1. Trimming cost V 3 bases and J 4 bases; bases outside gene matches: 8. CDR1 GTSNPN and CDR2 SVGIG come from the germline V gene (reference sequence). The CDR3 extends over 14 amino acids.

The V call is TRBV19, the J call TRBJ1-2; 10 nucleotides agree with TRBD1. Per the germline V gene, CDR1 is LNHDA and CDR2 is SQIVND (reference sequence). This CDR3 has 13 residues. V lost 8 bases to trimming and J lost 8 bases; unmatched junction nucleotides: 8. The chain's CDR3 is CASWDRGAEGYTF. In DNA form, the CDR3 reads TGTGCCAGTTGGGACAGGGGTGCGGAGGGCTACACCTTC. The full variable domain, in which reference TRBV19 and TRBJ1-2 provide the parts outside the CDR3, is DGGITQSPKYLFRKEGQNVTLSCEQNLNHDAMYWYRQDPGQGLRLIYYSQIVNDFQKGDIAEGYSVSREKKESFPLTVTSAQKNPTAFYLCASWDRGAEGYTFGSGTRLTVV.

This chain joins TRBV28 and TRBJ2-1; TRBD1 is a possible D gene (6 bases). Trimming left V 5 bases short and J 3 bases short, with 17 bases between. The germline V gene encodes CDR1 MDHEN and CDR2 SYDVKM. This CDR3 spans 16 amino acids. CDR3 bases: TGTGCCAGCAGTCCCCCAGGGACACGGCACTACAATGAGCAGTTCTTC. Translation gives CASSPPGTRHYNEQFF. The full variable domain, its missing parts supplied by reference TRBV28 and TRBJ2-1, is DVKVTQSSRYLVKRTGEKVFLECVQDMDHENMFWYRQDPGLGLRLIYFSYDVKMKEKGDIPEGYSVSREKKERFSLILESASTNQTSMYLCASSPPGTRHYNEQFFGPGTRLTVL.

The chain joins TRBV4-2 to TRBJ1-1, with 8 nucleotides matching TRBD1. V gave up 3 bases and J gave up 4 bases; unmatched junction bases: 7. Germline assignment: CDR1 LGHNA and CDR2 YNFKEQ. The CDR3 runs 15 residues. Written as DNA, the CDR3 is TGTGCCAGCAGCCACCTACAGGGGGGGGGCACTGAAGCTTTCTTT. Amino acids: CASSHLQGGGTEAFF.

This clone was observed a single time. The V gene is TRBV5-1, the J gene TRBJ2-7, with TRBD1 identical over 8 bases. Germline loops: CDR1 SGHRS, CDR2 YFSETQ. This CDR3 comprises 16 residues. The V segment lost 0 bases and the J segment 2 bases; nucleotides outside the gene matches: 7. The CDR3: CASSLGTGPLTYEQYF. In nucleotides, the CDR3 is TGCGCCAGCAGCTTGGGGACAGGGCCACTTACCTACGAGCAGTACTTC.

This clone was counted only a few times. This sequence joins TRBV10-3 and TRBJ1-5; 8 bases fit TRBD1. V lost 6 bases to trimming and J lost 7 bases; unmatched junction nucleotides: 5. There are 13 residues in the CDR3. Germline V gene data show CDR1 as ENHRY and CDR2 as SYGVKD. The CDR3 is CAISQDRDQPQHF. The CDR3, as DNA: TGTGCCATCAGCCAGGACAGGGACCAGCCCCAGCATTTT.

This clone was observed a single time. The chain combines TRBV12-3 or TRBV12-4 with TRBJ2-5, with D unresolved. The CDR3 extends over 13 amino acids. V was cut by 8 bases and J by 5 bases, with 15 bases left in between. CDR3: CASLTSGRETQYF. For the CDR3, the DNA is TGTGCCAGCTTAACGTCAGGCCGGGAGACCCAGTACTTC.

The chain employs TRBV7-2 and TRBJ1-3, with a possible D match to TRBD1 (6 bases). Germline loops: CDR1 SGHTA, CDR2 FQGNSA. V lost 1 base to trimming and J lost 2 bases, with 9 bases between them. The CDR3 covers 15 residues. CDR3 loop: CASSLDPGAGNTIYF. The CDR3 region has the DNA TGTGCCAGCAGCTTAGATCCAGGGGCTGGAAACACCATATATTTT.

The gene calls are TRBV24-1 and TRBJ2-1; TRBD1 agrees at 7 bases. The CDR3 loop spans 14 amino acids. The junction had 9 bases not matched to a gene; V was cut back by 4 bases and J by 10 bases. CDR1 KGHDR and CDR2 SFDVKD come from the germline V gene. CDR3 nucleotide sequence: TGTGCCACCAGTGACCCCTCGGGACAGTGGGAGCAGTTCTTC. It is translated as CATSDPSGQWEQFF.